Listed here is a single T cell receptor beta chain. Its antigen remains unknown. Germline lookup yields CDR1 MNHEY and CDR2 SVGAGI. V shed 4 bases and J shed 6 bases, with 12 bases lying between them. CDR3 length: 13 amino acids. Lysates of CMV-infected fibroblasts at 10 ug/mL stimulated these cells. Sorted nonresponding memory CD4+ T cells were CD40L-negative, CD69-negative, CD45RO-high. Donors had CD4+ T cell counts above 400 cells/uL and were CMV-seropositive. This sample was included in a study of persistence of HIV-infected CD4 T cells. As for the study in general: Up to roughly 200 mL blood was drawn at multiple time points; a couple of donors had single-time leukapheresis.

This was the immunoSEQ version 4 assay in survey mode. Method: immunoSEQ multiplex PCR; TCRdb's copy keeps in-frame clones and lacks some. The table includes tens of thousands of clones, around 82% detected once. Overall study findings and caveats: CMV- and Gag-responding cells had lower TCRbeta richness than CD3/CD28-responding cells.

The sequenced sample was CD4+ T cells sorted from PBMCs after 18-hour stimulation, obtained from a patient who received antiretroviral therapy. This clonotype was obtained from an adult man with HIV who was CMV-seropositive. The chain employs TRBV6-5 and TRBJ2-5; maybe TRBD2 (6 bases). CDR3 DNA: TGTGCCAGCAGTTTTGGACTAAAACAGACCCAGTACTTC. It encodes CASSFGLKQTQYF.